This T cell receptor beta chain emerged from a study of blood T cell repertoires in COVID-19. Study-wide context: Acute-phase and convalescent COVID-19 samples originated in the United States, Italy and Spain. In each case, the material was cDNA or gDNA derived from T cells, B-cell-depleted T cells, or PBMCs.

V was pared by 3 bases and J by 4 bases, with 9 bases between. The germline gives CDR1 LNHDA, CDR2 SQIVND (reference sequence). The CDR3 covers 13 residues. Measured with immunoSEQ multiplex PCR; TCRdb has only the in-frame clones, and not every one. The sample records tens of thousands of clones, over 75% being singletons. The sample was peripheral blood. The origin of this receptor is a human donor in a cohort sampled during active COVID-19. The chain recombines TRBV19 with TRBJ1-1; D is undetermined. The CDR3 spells CASSIKESTEAFF. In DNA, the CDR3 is TGTGCCAGTAGTATCAAGGAGAGCACTGAAGCTTTCTTT.